The 24 T cell receptor beta chains in this list originate from one sample, sequenced in a study. TCRdb analysed the 5' RACE reads with MiXCR anew, one entry per CDR3 protein. The data hold over 55,000 distinct CDR3 sequences, with about 28% observed a single time. The sequencing sample was made of tumor-infiltrating memory CD4+ T cells sorted from the breast tumor. The subset: memory CD4+ T cells, CD4+CD45RO+CD25-. These receptors were collected from a female donor with breast cancer.

J is TRBJ1-1 and V is TRBV5-1, with 9 bases fitting TRBD1. V lost 0 bases to trimming and J lost 6 bases; unmatched junction nucleotides: 9. CDR3 length: 16 residues. Germline-derived CDR1 and CDR2 are SGHRS and YFSETQ. The CDR3 loop reads CASSLALGQGMAEAFF. The DNA of the CDR3 is TGCGCCAGCAGCTTGGCCTTAGGACAGGGGATGGCTGAAGCTTTCTTT.

This clonotype has a handful of counts. This chain connects TRBV5-1 to TRBJ1-1; a possible D gene is TRBD1 (5 bases). Germline V gene data show CDR1 as SGHRS and CDR2 as YFSETQ. Trimming cost V 2 bases and J 1 base, with 9 bases left between them. This CDR3 region has 14 residues. The chain's CDR3 is CASSFDRANTEAFF. DNA for the CDR3: TGCGCCAGCAGCTTTGACAGAGCGAACACTGAAGCTTTCTTT.

The chain has TRBV7-3 and TRBJ2-2; D possibly corresponds to TRBD1 (5 bases). V was trimmed by 6 bases and J by 7 bases, leaving 12 bases between them. Germline V lookup: CDR1 SGHTA, CDR2 FQGTGA. CDR3 length: 13 amino acids. The CDR3 region is CASRQGGNGELFF. The CDR3 DNA follows: TGTGCCAGCAGGCAGGGCGGTAACGGGGAGCTGTTTTTT.

The chain is built from TRBV2 and TRBJ1-1, with 7 bases matching TRBD1. The CDR3 is 14 amino acids. Germline V gene lookup returns CDR1 SNHLY and CDR2 FYNNEI. V gave up 4 bases and J gave up 7 bases; unmatched junction bases: 9. CDR3 nucleotides: TGTGCCAGCAGTGCTAACAGGGGAATGGATGAAGCTTTCTTT. This translates into CASSANRGMDEAFF.

This clonotype has only a few counts. V is TRBV13 and J is TRBJ2-7; D is uncertain. V shed 5 bases and J shed 3 bases, with 5 bases lying between them. Germline CDR1 is PRHDT and CDR2 is FYEKMQ (reference sequence). This CDR3 region has 11 residues. The CDR3 coding sequence is TGTGCCAGCAGCACGTACTACGAGCAGTACTTC. Its protein product is CASSTYYEQYF.

The sample holds a few counts of this clonotype. The chain uses TRBV4-2 and TRBJ2-3, with D perhaps being TRBD1 or TRBD2 (5 bases each). CDR3 size: 16 residues. Germline V CDR1 and CDR2: LGHNA, YNFKEQ. Trimming shortened V by 5 bases and J by 5 bases, and 20 bases separated the two germline ends. CDR3 DNA sequence: TGTGCCAGCAGCATACAGATCAGGGCCGAGGGAGATACGCAGTATTTT. It is translated as CASSIQIRAEGDTQYF.

J is TRBJ2-1 and V is TRBV7-8; D call uncertain. Germline assignment: CDR1 SGHVS and CDR2 FQNEAQ. Between the trimmed V and J ends, which lost 5 bases and 7 bases, there was a span of 9 bases. The CDR3 extends over 12 amino acids. CDR3 in amino acids: CASSPFANEQFF. The CDR3 nucleotides read TGTGCCAGCAGCCCTTTCGCTAATGAGCAGTTCTTC.

V and J are TRBV7-9 and TRBJ1-1; 8 bases line up with TRBD1. The CDR3 is 13 residues long. CDR1 and CDR2 from the germline V gene are SEHNR and FQNEAQ (reference sequence). V was pared by 5 bases and J by 7 bases, with 6 bases of the junction left unmatched. The CDR3 is CASSRSGGVEAFF. DNA of the CDR3: TGTGCCAGCAGCAGATCAGGGGGCGTTGAAGCTTTCTTT.

This clonotype turned up a few times. The rearrangement uses TRBV5-4 and TRBJ2-5, with TRBD2 matching over 7 bases. CDR1 SGHNT and CDR2 YYREEE come from the germline V gene (reference sequence). The V gene end was trimmed by 4 bases and the J gene end by 3 bases; junction bases not matched to a gene: 6. The CDR3 is 14 amino acids. The CDR3 DNA reads as TGTGCCAGCAGCACCGCTAGCGGCGAAGAGACCCAGTACTTC. Protein: CASSTASGEETQYF. Looking up the rest from reference TRBV5-4 and TRBJ2-5 gives the full variable domain: ETGVTQSPTHLIKTRGQQVTLRCSSQSGHNTVSWYQQALGQGPQFIFQYYREEENGRGNFPPRFSGLQFPNYSSELNVNALELDDSALYLCASSTASGEETQYFGPGTRLLVL.

This clonotype was picked up a small number of times. The chain uses TRBV7-3 and TRBJ2-7; TRBD1 is a possible D gene (5 bases). The CDR3 totals 16 residues. CDR1 SGHTA and CDR2 FQGTGA come from the germline V gene. Trimming cost V 4 bases and J 1 base, with 17 bases left between them. In nucleotides, the CDR3 is TGTGCCAGCAGCTCAAGACCGATACAGGAATCCTACGAGCAGTACTTC. Protein sequence: CASSSRPIQESYEQYF.

The V gene is TRBV6-6, the J gene TRBJ2-3, with TRBD2 as a possible D gene (5 bases). The CDR3 is 15 residues long. The V gene's germline CDR1 is MNHNY and CDR2 SVGAGI (reference sequence). V lost 6 bases and J 1 base, leaving 14 bases between the germline ends. The DNA of the CDR3 is TGTGCCAGCAGCCAAAGGGAGAGGGGCACAGATACGCAGTATTTT. This gives the protein CASSQRERGTDTQYF.

The J gene is TRBJ2-1, the V gene TRBV20-1; D call uncertain. The germline V gene has CDR1 DFQATT and CDR2 SNEGSKA (reference sequence). Trimming stripped 3 bases from V and 4 bases from J, with 10 bases between. This CDR3 is 13 amino acids long. The CDR3 reads CSASVGGYNEQFF. CDR3 DNA sequence: TGCAGTGCTAGCGTCGGCGGATACAATGAGCAGTTCTTC.

The chain recombines TRBV15 with TRBJ2-1; a weak D match, TRBD1 (5 bases). The CDR3 is 16 residues long. The germline CDR1 and CDR2 sequences are LNHNV and YYDKDF (reference sequence). V lost 1 base and J 5 bases, leaving 15 bases between the germline ends. In DNA form, the CDR3 reads TGTGCCACCAGCAGAGGGGGCCCCGGGTACCACAATGAGCAGTTCTTC. It is translated as CATSRGGPGYHNEQFF.

The chain employs TRBV7-8 and TRBJ2-1; D is possibly TRBD1 (6 bases). The germline gives CDR1 SGHVS, CDR2 FQNEAQ. Trimming removed 5 bases at V and 3 bases at J, with 17 bases between. The CDR3 loop spans 16 amino acids. Here the CDR3 DNA reads TGTGCCAGCAGCCAGCAACAGGGTATCATCTACAATGAGCAGTTCTTC. Its translation: CASSQQQGIIYNEQFF.

V gene TRBV20-1 combines with J gene TRBJ2-7, with D tentatively TRBD2 (5 bases). V lost 6 bases, J lost 2 bases, and 11 bases lay in between. The CDR3 has 12 residues. Germline values: CDR1 DFQATT, CDR2 SNEGSKA (reference sequence). The DNA of the CDR3 is TGCAGTGCCCGACGGACTGCCTACGAGCAGTACTTC. Translation: CSARRTAYEQYF.

This chain joins TRBV20-1 and TRBJ2-1; maybe TRBD2 (5 bases). CDR1 DFQATT and CDR2 SNEGSKA come from the germline V gene (reference sequence). The CDR3 spans 16 residues. The germline V and J ends were trimmed by 3 bases and 3 bases, with 18 bases remaining between them. As DNA, the CDR3 is TGCAGTGCTAGCCACCGGGGTGGGAAACACTACAATGAGCAGTTCTTC. This encodes CSASHRGGKHYNEQFF.

The table lists this clonotype with a few counts. The V gene is TRBV6-5, the J gene TRBJ1-4, with D unclear. Trimming left V 6 bases short and J 2 bases short, with 10 bases between. Germline V gives CDR1 MNHEY, CDR2 SVGAGI. CDR3 length equals 14 residues. The CDR3 DNA reads TGTGCCAGCAGACCCATCTCGACTAATGAAAAACTGTTTTTT. Amino acids: CASRPISTNEKLFF.

The chain combines TRBV5-1 with TRBJ2-2; 7 nucleotides line up with TRBD1. The CDR3 runs to 15 residues. Germline CDR1 is SGHRS and CDR2 is YFSETQ. V was pared by 1 base and J by 4 bases, with 4 bases of the junction left unmatched. The CDR3 here is CASSLTGTATGELFF. The CDR3, as DNA: TGCGCCAGCAGCTTGACCGGGACAGCCACCGGGGAGCTGTTTTTT.

The rearrangement joins TRBV7-2 to TRBJ2-3; unclear D gene. Trimming cost V 5 bases and J 2 bases, with 14 bases left between them. The CDR3 length is 15 residues. Germline V gene data show CDR1 as SGHTA and CDR2 as FQGNSA. The CDR3 nucleotides are TGTGCCAGCAGCCCACGATACTATAACACAGATACGCAGTATTTT. It specifies CASSPRYYNTDTQYF.

Notes on this clonotype: At one of its ends the junction is not consistent with the germline gene, which may arise from a read error. This rearrangement joins TRBV5-5 to TRBJ2-1; the D is unclear. Germline CDR1 reads SGHKS; CDR2 reads YYEKEE (reference sequence). This CDR3 contains 14 residues. The CDR3 here is CASSLVGSNNEQFF. The CDR3 DNA follows: TGCGCCAGCAGCTTGGTTGGGTCAAACAATGAGCAGTTCTTC.

V is TRBV20-1 and J is TRBJ2-2; D gene ambiguous. The CDR3 is made up of 16 amino acids. In germline, CDR1 is DFQATT, CDR2 SNEGSKA (reference sequence). The germline V and J ends were trimmed by 0 bases and 2 bases, with 13 bases remaining between them. The CDR3 coding sequence is TGCAGTGCTAGAGATGAGGCAGGCGAAAACACCGGGGAGCTGTTTTTT. Translating it yields CSARDEAGENTGELFF.

This chain uses TRBV5-1 with TRBJ2-7; 8 bases are a match to TRBD1. J gave up 3 bases and V 4 bases, and 3 bases lay outside the gene matches. The CDR3 covers 13 residues. Germline CDR1 reads SGHRS; CDR2 reads YFSETQ. CDR3 residues: CASSVDRDYEQYF. CDR3 sequence (DNA): TGCGCCAGCAGCGTGGACAGGGACTACGAGCAGTACTTC.

The chain carries TRBV5-1 and TRBJ1-1; D remains ambiguous. The CDR3 spans 14 residues. Germline V gene sequence: CDR1 SGHRS, CDR2 YFSETQ. V lost 7 bases to trimming and J lost 2 bases, with 15 bases between them. The CDR3: CASRKGLGNTEAFF. The CDR3 DNA sequence: TGCGCCAGCCGGAAGGGCTTGGGTAACACTGAAGCTTTCTTT.

The chain couples TRBV4-2 to TRBJ2-7; no clear D. Trimming stripped 0 bases from V and 3 bases from J, with 3 bases between. Germline V CDR1 and CDR2: LGHNA, YNFKEQ. This CDR3 region has 12 residues. CDR3 amino acids: CASSQDIYEQYF. The CDR3 DNA reads as TGTGCCAGCAGCCAAGATATCTACGAGCAGTACTTC.